The clone carrying this TCR beta chain showed up many times. The sample belongs to a study of T cells after yellow fever vaccination. Study-level points and caveats: Weaker, the secondary response peaked sooner, at day 5 versus 15. Almost none of the vaccine-responding clonotypes turned up in sorted memory subsets on day 0, the data showed.

MiXCR, run by TCRdb on the 5' RACE reads, gives a single entry per CDR3 protein. This table holds 20,000 to 30,000 distinct CDR3 sequences, 5% to 7% found once. V dropped 0 bases and J dropped 2 bases, with 5 bases sitting between them. Germline-derived CDR1 and CDR2 are GTSNPN and SVGIG (reference sequence). This CDR3 spans 12 amino acids. The genes are TRBV30 and TRBJ2-7; D uncertain. The TCR comes from a man aged 25-45 years who received the YFV17D yellow fever vaccine. The starting material was PBMCs, either bulk or a sorted T-cell subset (CD4+, CD8+, memory, or dextramer-sorted; not recorded which), obtained 15 days after the yellow fever booster vaccination. CDR3 DNA: TGTGCCTGGAGTGTATTCGCCTACGAGCAGTACTTC. Translating gives CAWSVFAYEQYF.